This T cell receptor (beta chain) was documented in a study of blood T cell repertoires in COVID-19. Study-wide background: Spain, Italy and the United States supplied samples that represented acute and convalescent COVID-19.

The CDR3 totals 15 residues. The germline V and J ends were trimmed by 0 bases and 3 bases, with 8 bases remaining between them. Germline assignment: CDR1 SNHLY and CDR2 FYNNEI. Assay used: immunoSEQ multiplex PCR; TCRdb lists only in-frame clones, some missing. This sample has more than 400,000 clones; about 90% occur once, and the top ten carry about 0.6%. This clonotype originated in a young man who had recovered from COVID-19. Sequenced sample: PBMCs or T cells enriched from blood (not recorded which). V and J are TRBV2 and TRBJ1-4; D might be TRBD1 (5 bases). CDR3 DNA: TGTGCCAGCAGTGAAGCAGGGGCGGCTAATGAAAAACTGTTTTTT. Translated, it gives CASSEAGAANEKLFF. Looking up the rest from reference TRBV2 and TRBJ1-4 gives the full variable domain: EPEVTQTPSHQVTQMGQEVILRCVPISNHLYFYWYRQILGQKVEFLVSFYNNEISEKSEIFDDQFSVERPDGSNFTLKIRSTKLEDSAMYFCASSEAGAANEKLFFGSGTQLSVL.